This TCR beta chain stems from a study of Ad26.COV2.S vaccination and SARS-CoV-2 variants. Study-wide results and limits: Vaccinees and placebo recipients showed similar non-spike TCR breadth. The authors reported substantial breadth in spike-specific CD8+ and CD4+ T cell responses after vaccination. TCR breadth and depth estimates may have understated total T cell responses. Ad26.COV2.S recipients had broader spike-specific TCRs (P = 0.0014).

The V end lost 1 base, the J end lost 0 bases, and 10 bases lay between the germline ends. In germline, CDR1 is SGHRS, CDR2 YFSETQ. CDR3 length: 15 residues. The data were produced by immunoSEQ multiplex PCR, yet TCRdb's version contains in-frame clones alone and is incomplete. The sample contains 300,000 to 450,000 clones, roughly 94% of which appear only once. About this clone: Its antigen is unidentified.

Material: peripheral blood, obtained after recovery from COVID-19. The origin of this receptor is a human donor who had recovered from COVID-19. The chain links TRBV5-1 to TRBJ1-1; D unresolved. CDR3 loop: CASSLKGVMNTEAFF. DNA of the CDR3: TGCGCCAGCAGCTTGAAAGGAGTCATGAACACTGAAGCTTTCTTT.